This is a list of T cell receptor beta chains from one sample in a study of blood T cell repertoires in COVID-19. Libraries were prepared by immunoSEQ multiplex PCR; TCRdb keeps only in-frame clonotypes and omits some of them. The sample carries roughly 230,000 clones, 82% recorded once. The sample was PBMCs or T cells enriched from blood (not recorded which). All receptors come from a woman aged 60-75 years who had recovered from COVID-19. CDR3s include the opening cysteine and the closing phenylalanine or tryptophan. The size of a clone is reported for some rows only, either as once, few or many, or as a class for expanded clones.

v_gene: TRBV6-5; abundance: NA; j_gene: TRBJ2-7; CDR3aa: CASAREGVRYEQYF
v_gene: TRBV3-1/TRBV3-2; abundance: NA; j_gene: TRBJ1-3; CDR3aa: CASSQDRGRNSGNTIYF
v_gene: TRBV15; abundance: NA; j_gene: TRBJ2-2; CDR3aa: CATSRDQGTGELFF
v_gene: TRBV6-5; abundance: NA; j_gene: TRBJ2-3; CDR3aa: CASSYEGLQTQYF
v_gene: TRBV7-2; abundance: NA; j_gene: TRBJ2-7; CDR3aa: CASSLGTSGRSGSYEQYF
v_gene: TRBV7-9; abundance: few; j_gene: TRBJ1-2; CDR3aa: CASSSYRLDNYGYTF
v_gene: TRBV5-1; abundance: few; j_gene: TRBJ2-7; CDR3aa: CASSFMTSGYEQYF
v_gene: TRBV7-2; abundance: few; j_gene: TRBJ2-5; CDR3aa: CASSMYQETQYF
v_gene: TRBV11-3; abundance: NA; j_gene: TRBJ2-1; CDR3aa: CASSLAGLAGGNEQFF
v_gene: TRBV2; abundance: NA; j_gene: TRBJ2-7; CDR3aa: CASSYSLYEQYF
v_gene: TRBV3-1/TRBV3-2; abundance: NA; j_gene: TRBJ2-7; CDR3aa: CASSPGVSYEQYF
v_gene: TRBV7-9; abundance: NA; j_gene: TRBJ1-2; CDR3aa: CASSFREYGYTF
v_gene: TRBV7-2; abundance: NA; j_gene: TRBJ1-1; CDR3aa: CASSLERGRPEAFF
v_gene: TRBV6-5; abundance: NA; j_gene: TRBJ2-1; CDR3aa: CASSYSSGGAQFF
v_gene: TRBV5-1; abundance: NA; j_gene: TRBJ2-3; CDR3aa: CASSLSFSPDTQYF
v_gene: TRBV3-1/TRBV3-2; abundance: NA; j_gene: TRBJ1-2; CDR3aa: CASSQDQATGPVVRGNYGYTF
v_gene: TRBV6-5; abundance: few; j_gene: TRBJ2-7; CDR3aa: CASSYRTGPSYEQYF
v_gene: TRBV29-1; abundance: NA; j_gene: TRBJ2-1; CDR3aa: CSGRAGENEQFF
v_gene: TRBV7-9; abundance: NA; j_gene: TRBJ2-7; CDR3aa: CASSLWNRDHEQYF
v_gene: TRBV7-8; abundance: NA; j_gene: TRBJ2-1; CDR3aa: CASSPSMSSYNEQFF
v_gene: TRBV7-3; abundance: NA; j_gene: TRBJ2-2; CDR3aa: CASSEGLTNTGELFF
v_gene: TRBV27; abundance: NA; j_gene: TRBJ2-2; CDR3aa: CASKLAGENTGELFF
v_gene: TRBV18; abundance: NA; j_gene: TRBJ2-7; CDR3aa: CASSPTLASTYEQYF
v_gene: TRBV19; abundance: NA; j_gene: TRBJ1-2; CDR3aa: CASNAPGDPLLRGYTF
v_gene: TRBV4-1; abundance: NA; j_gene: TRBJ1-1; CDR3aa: CASSQERGGRNTEAFF
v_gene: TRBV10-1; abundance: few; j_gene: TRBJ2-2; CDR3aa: CASSPRGPNTGELFF
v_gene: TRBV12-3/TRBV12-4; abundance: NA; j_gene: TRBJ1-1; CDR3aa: CASSRRDSTEAFF
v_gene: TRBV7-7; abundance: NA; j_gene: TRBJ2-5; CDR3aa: CASSFLAGGLIQETQYF
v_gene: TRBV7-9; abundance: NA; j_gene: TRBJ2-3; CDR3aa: CAGPPGVSTDTQYF
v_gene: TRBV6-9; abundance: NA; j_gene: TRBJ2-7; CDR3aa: CASSSDGWEQYF
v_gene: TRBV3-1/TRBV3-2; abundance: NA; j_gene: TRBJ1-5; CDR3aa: CASSQDETGGGGGNQPQHF
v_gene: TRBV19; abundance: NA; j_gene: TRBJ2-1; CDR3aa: CASSIWYGLASNEQFF
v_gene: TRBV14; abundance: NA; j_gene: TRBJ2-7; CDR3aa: CASGRDFEQYF
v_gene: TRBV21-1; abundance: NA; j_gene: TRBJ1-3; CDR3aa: CASGQGSGNTIYF
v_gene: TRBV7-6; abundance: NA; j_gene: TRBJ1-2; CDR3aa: CASSLAGDRGPWNGYTF
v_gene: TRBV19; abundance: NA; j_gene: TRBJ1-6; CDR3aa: CASSPEGVSPLHF
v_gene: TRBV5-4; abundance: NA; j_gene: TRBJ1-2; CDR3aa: CASSSDRGRVYGYTF
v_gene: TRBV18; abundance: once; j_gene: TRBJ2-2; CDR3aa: CASSRPGTGTGELFF
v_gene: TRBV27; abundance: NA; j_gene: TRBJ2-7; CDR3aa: CASSPKQGARYEQYF
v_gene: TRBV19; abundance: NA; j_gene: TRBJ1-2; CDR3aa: CASSVGGGYEAGYTF
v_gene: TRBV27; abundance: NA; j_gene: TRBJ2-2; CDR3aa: CASSLVGQGAGGTGGELFF
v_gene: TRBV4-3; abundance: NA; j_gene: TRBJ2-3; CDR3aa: CASGLSGGPGDTQYF
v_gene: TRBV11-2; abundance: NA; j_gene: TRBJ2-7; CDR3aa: CASSRRQGNEQYF
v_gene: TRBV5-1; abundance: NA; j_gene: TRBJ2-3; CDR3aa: CASVRVPTDTDTQYF
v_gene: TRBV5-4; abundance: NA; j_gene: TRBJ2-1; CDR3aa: CASSRPGQGIEQFF
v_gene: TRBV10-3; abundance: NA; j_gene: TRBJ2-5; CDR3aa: CAISRQGAEETQYF
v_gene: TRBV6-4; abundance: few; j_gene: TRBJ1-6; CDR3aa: CASSEAGFGSPLHF
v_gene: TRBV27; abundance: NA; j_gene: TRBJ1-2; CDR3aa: CASSSRTGTGYTF
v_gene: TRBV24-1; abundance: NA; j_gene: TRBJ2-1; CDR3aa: CAIGGASYNEQFF
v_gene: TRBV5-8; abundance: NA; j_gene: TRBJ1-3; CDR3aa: CASSSTGTSGNTIYF
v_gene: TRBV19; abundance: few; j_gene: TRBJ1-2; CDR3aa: CASSPAGVYGYTF
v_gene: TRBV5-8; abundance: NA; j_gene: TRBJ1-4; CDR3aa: CASSLAIIGRGEKLFF
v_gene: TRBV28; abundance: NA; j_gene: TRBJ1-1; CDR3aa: CASSPPDRNTEAFF
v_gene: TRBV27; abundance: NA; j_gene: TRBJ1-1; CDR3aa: CASTHFPPGTEAFF